The 27 T cell receptor beta chains below come from one sample, sequenced in a study of CD8 T cells in ankylosing spondylitis. TCRdb re-derived calls from the 5' RACE reads in MiXCR, one entry per CDR3 protein. The sample yields roughly 230,000 distinct CDR3 sequences, over 15% seen once. Sequencing was carried out using blood, either unsorted or a sorted T cell fraction (not recorded which). All receptors derive from a male donor with ankylosing spondylitis or in good health (not recorded which).

Remarks on this clonotype: One end of the junction is discordant with germline, which a read error may explain. The V gene is TRBV2, the J gene TRBJ2-5, with a weak D call TRBD2 (6 bases). Germline V lookup: CDR1 SNHLY, CDR2 FYNNEI. The CDR3 is 16 amino acids. The CDR3 region is CASGDRAIGGQETQYF. CDR3 coding DNA: TGTGCCAGCGGTGATCGGGCCATCGGGGGACAAGAGACCCAGTACTTC. The full variable domain, in which reference TRBV2 and TRBJ2-5 provide the parts outside the CDR3, is EPEVTQTPSHQVTQMGQEVILRCVPISNHLYFYWYRQILGQKVEFLVSFYNNEISEKSEIFDDQFSVERPDGSNFTLKIRSTKLEDSAMYFCASGDRAIGGQETQYFGPGTRLLVL.

This clonotype occurred a few times. CDR3 bases: TGTGCCAGCAGCCAAGGGGCGGACTTAGCAGACCAAGAGACCCAGTACTTC. Amino acid sequence: CASSQGADLADQETQYF. The V call is TRBV4-2, the J call TRBJ2-5, with D maybe TRBD2 (5 bases). Germline V gene data show CDR1 as LGHNA and CDR2 as YNFKEQ. The CDR3 totals 17 residues. V was shortened by 1 base and J by 0 bases, with 15 bases between the two germline ends.

This clonotype was picked up a small number of times. V gene TRBV4-2 combines with J gene TRBJ2-4; the D gene is possibly TRBD2 (6 bases). The CDR3 covers 16 residues. V was pared by 0 bases and J by 5 bases, with 14 bases between. From germline, CDR1 is LGHNA and CDR2 YNFKEQ. The CDR3 spells CASSQDGVADQNIQYF. The DNA of the CDR3 is TGTGCCAGCAGCCAAGATGGGGTAGCGGACCAAAACATTCAGTACTTC.

This clonotype occurred once. This chain connects TRBV7-6 to TRBJ1-4; D gene unclear. The CDR3 extends over 19 amino acids. Germline assignment: CDR1 SGHVS and CDR2 FNYEAQ. The V end was cut by 4 bases, the J end by 0 bases, with 21 bases between. The DNA of the CDR3 is TGTGCCAGCAGCTCACACCCGCAGGACTCGGAGGCAACTAATGAAAAACTGTTTTTT. Encoded protein: CASSSHPQDSEATNEKLFF.

In its sample, this clonotype was seen a few times. The V gene is TRBV29-1, the J gene TRBJ2-5, with 9 bases that match TRBD2. Germline CDR1 reads SQVTM; CDR2 reads ANQGSEA. This CDR3 has 14 amino acids. J lost 4 bases, V lost 6 bases, and 9 bases had no gene match. Here the CDR3 DNA reads TGCAGCGTCCCCAGCGGGAGGAGGGCAGAGACCCAGTACTTC. It translates to CSVPSGRRAETQYF. The entire variable domain, with the rest obtained from reference TRBV29-1 and TRBJ2-5, is as follows: SAVISQKPSRDICQRGTSLTIQCQVDSQVTMMFWYRQQPGQSLTLIATANQGSEATYESGFVIDKFPISRPNLTFSTLTVSNMSPEDSSIYLCSVPSGRRAETQYFGPGTRLLVL.

This clonotype occurred many times. This chain links TRBV11-2 with TRBJ2-7; maybe TRBD1 (5 bases). V lost 6 bases to trimming and J lost 4 bases, with 13 bases between them. Germline CDR1 reads SGHAT; CDR2 reads FQNNGV. This CDR3 has 13 residues. CDR3 DNA sequence: TGTGCCAGCAGTCGTCCAGGGTTTTACGAGCAGTACTTC. This codes for CASSRPGFYEQYF.

The chain couples TRBV3-1 to TRBJ2-7, with no clear D. CDR1 is LGHDT and CDR2 is YNNKEL in the germline V gene (reference sequence). The CDR3 has 9 amino acids. V was trimmed by 5 bases and J by 12 bases, leaving 8 bases between them. The DNA for the CDR3 is TGTGCCAGCAGCTTCCCGGTGTACTTC. The encoded protein is CASSFPVYF.

This chain joins TRBV27 and TRBJ2-3; 7 bases are shared with TRBD2. The junction had 7 bases not matched to a gene; V was cut back by 4 bases and J by 0 bases. The CDR3 contains 16 residues. Per the germline V gene, CDR1 is MNHEY and CDR2 is SMNVEV (reference sequence). The CDR3 nucleotides read TGTGCCAGCAGTTCTCTAGCGGAAGAAAGCACAGATACGCAGTATTTT. Translated, it gives CASSSLAEESTDTQYF.

The genes are TRBV5-1 and TRBJ2-4; D remains ambiguous. CDR1 and CDR2 (germline): SGHRS, YFSETQ. The CDR3 totals 18 residues. Between the trimmed V and J ends, which lost 0 bases and 0 bases, there was a span of 16 bases. Written as DNA, the CDR3 is TGCGCCAGCAGCTTGGGGCCTAGTAGTGGAGTAGCCAAAAACATTCAGTACTTC. It specifies CASSLGPSSGVAKNIQYF.

The chain employs TRBV5-6 and TRBJ2-1; unclear D gene. Between the trimmed V and J ends, which lost 0 bases and 2 bases, there was a span of 9 bases. The germline gives CDR1 SGHDT, CDR2 YYEEEE. The CDR3 covers 15 residues. The CDR3 region is CASSLESFTYNEQFF. The CDR3 DNA sequence: TGTGCCAGCAGCTTGGAGAGCTTTACCTACAATGAGCAGTTCTTC.

V usage is TRBV4-3 and J usage is TRBJ1-6; tentative D call: TRBD1 (5 bases). The length of the CDR3 is 15 residues. Germline V gene data show CDR1 as LGHNA and CDR2 as YSLEER. Trimming stripped 0 bases from V and 10 bases from J, with 13 bases between. The CDR3 DNA follows: TGCGCCAGCAGCCAAGATATAGCAGGGAACTCACCCCTCCACTTT. Its protein product is CASSQDIAGNSPLHF.

The chain carries TRBV20-1 and TRBJ2-5; no clear D gene. The CDR3 is 17 residues long. Looked up from germline, CDR1 is DFQATT and CDR2 is SNEGSKA (reference sequence). Trimming shortened V by 0 bases and J by 5 bases, and 22 bases separated the two germline ends. The CDR3 spells CSARDPLLDTWGETQYF. Here the CDR3 DNA reads TGCAGTGCTAGAGATCCTCTGCTAGATACTTGGGGTGAGACCCAGTACTTC.

A few counts support this clonotype. The chain recombines TRBV10-2 with TRBJ2-7, with TRBD1 as a possible D gene (5 bases). Deletions cut 6 bases from V and 1 base from J, with 10 bases between. Germline V lookup: CDR1 WSHSY, CDR2 SAAADI. CDR3 size: 13 residues. As DNA, the CDR3 is TGCGCCAGCAGGCCAGGGTCTTCCTACGAGCAGTACTTC. Encoded protein: CASRPGSSYEQYF.

V is TRBV20-1 and J is TRBJ2-2; 8 positions agree with TRBD1. The germline V gene has CDR1 DFQATT and CDR2 SNEGSKA (reference sequence). The CDR3 is 14 amino acids. V shed 5 bases and J 6 bases; nucleotides not matched to a gene: 8. In DNA form, the CDR3 reads TGCAGTGCTTCGACAGGGGATTGGGCCGGGGAGCTGTTTTTT. It yields the protein CSASTGDWAGELFF.

The chain uses TRBV29-1 and TRBJ2-1; D assignment may be TRBD1 or TRBD2 (6 bases each). V lost 0 bases and J lost 8, with 14 bases in between. This CDR3 region has 14 residues. CDR1 is SQVTM, CDR2 ANQGSEA, per germline. CDR3 protein: CSVEEGQGTYEQFF. The CDR3 nucleotides read TGCAGCGTTGAAGAGGGCCAGGGGACTTATGAGCAGTTCTTC.

The genes are TRBV27 and TRBJ1-6, with 7 bases lining up with TRBD1. Trimming cost V 3 bases and J 0 bases; bases outside gene matches: 2. CDR1 and CDR2 from the germline V gene are MNHEY and SMNVEV (reference sequence). CDR3 length equals 16 residues. The CDR3 DNA sequence: TGTGCCAGCAGTTTCCGGGACAGCTCCTATAATTCACCCCTCCACTTT. Its translation is CASSFRDSSYNSPLHF.

This chain joins TRBV6-5 and TRBJ2-1; the D gene is possibly TRBD2 (5 bases). V gave up 0 bases and J gave up 3 bases, with 9 bases separating them. CDR1 MNHEY and CDR2 SVGAGI come from the germline V gene. CDR3 length: 15 amino acids. The CDR3 loop is CASSYSSGYYNEQFF. The CDR3 DNA reads TGTGCCAGCAGTTACTCGTCGGGGTACTACAATGAGCAGTTCTTC.

The J gene is TRBJ2-1, the V gene TRBV9, with a weak D call TRBD1 (5 bases). Germline V lookup: CDR1 SGDLS, CDR2 YYNGEE. V was clipped by 0 bases and J by 4 bases, with 11 bases between them. The CDR3 totals 15 residues. The CDR3 here is CASSVGGQPYNEQFF. The CDR3 DNA is TGTGCCAGCAGCGTAGGGGGCCAGCCGTACAATGAGCAGTTCTTC. Variable domain in full (rest from reference TRBV9 and TRBJ2-1): DSGVTQTPKHLITATGQRVTLRCSPRSGDLSVYWYQQSLDQGLQFLIQYYNGEERAKGNILERFSAQQFPDLHSELNLSSLELGDSALYFCASSVGGQPYNEQFFGPGTRLTVL.

The rearrangement links TRBV20-1 to TRBJ1-4; D might be TRBD1 (5 bases). Looked up from germline, CDR1 is DFQATT and CDR2 is SNEGSKA (reference sequence). The CDR3 contains 14 residues. The germline V and J ends were trimmed by 4 bases and 6 bases, with 15 bases remaining between them. CDR3 protein: CSAIEQDEDEKLFF. The CDR3, as DNA: TGCAGTGCTATCGAACAGGATGAGGATGAAAAACTGTTTTTT.

The chain has TRBV20-1 and TRBJ2-7; maybe TRBD1 (5 bases). Germline V gene sequence: CDR1 DFQATT, CDR2 SNEGSKA (reference sequence). Between the trimmed V and J ends, which lost 0 bases and 3 bases, there was a span of 15 bases. The CDR3 spans 15 residues. The CDR3 sequence: CSARDQSGIVYEQYF. CDR3 bases: TGCAGTGCTAGAGATCAATCAGGGATCGTCTACGAGCAGTACTTC.

In its sample, this clonotype was seen a few times. The chain carries TRBV9 and TRBJ2-7; 9 nucleotides align to TRBD2. CDR1 and CDR2 (germline): SGDLS, YYNGEE. With V trimmed by 3 bases and J by 5 bases, 6 bases remained unmatched. This CDR3 region has 14 residues. The CDR3 sequence is CASSGSGSMDEQYF. In DNA form, the CDR3 reads TGTGCCAGCAGCGGTAGCGGGAGCATGGACGAGCAGTACTTC.

The V and J genes are TRBV7-2 and TRBJ2-7; no clear D gene. The germline V gene has CDR1 SGHTA and CDR2 FQGNSA. CDR3 length: 13 amino acids. Trimming took 5 bases from V and 6 from J, leaving 14 bases between them. CDR3 sequence reads: CASSPTAGVEQYF. CDR3 in DNA: TGTGCCAGCAGCCCAACGGCAGGCGTCGAGCAGTACTTC.

Only a few counts were recorded for this clonotype. V gene TRBV9 combines with J gene TRBJ2-3; TRBD2 aligns across 7 bases. CDR1 SGDLS and CDR2 YYNGEE come from the germline V gene. The CDR3 has 18 residues. With V trimmed by 0 bases and J by 2 bases, 12 bases remained unmatched. The CDR3 DNA reads TGTGCCAGCAGCGTAGCCGCGGGAGTTCTTACACCCACAGATACGCAGTATTTT. Amino acids: CASSVAAGVLTPTDTQYF. The full variable domain, rest sourced from reference TRBV9 and TRBJ2-3, is DSGVTQTPKHLITATGQRVTLRCSPRSGDLSVYWYQQSLDQGLQFLIQYYNGEERAKGNILERFSAQQFPDLHSELNLSSLELGDSALYFCASSVAAGVLTPTDTQYFGPGTRLTVL.

Only a few counts were recorded for this clonotype. The rearrangement links TRBV29-1 to TRBJ1-1; D not resolved. CDR1 is SQVTM, CDR2 ANQGSEA, per germline. CDR3 length equals 13 residues. Between the trimmed V and J ends, which lost 3 bases and 5 bases, there was a span of 13 bases. CDR3 DNA sequence: TGCAGCGTTGACAACCTCCGAGGGACTGAAGCTTTCTTT. This codes for CSVDNLRGTEAFF.

This clonotype turned up a few times. The chain employs TRBV5-1 and TRBJ2-7, with D perhaps matching TRBD1 (5 bases). CDR3 length equals 16 residues. The V and J ends lost 2 bases and 2 bases respectively, with 17 bases between them. Germline V gives CDR1 SGHRS, CDR2 YFSETQ. As DNA, the CDR3 is TGCGCCAGCAGCTTAGGTCAACAGGCCTTCCCCTACGAGCAGTACTTC. It encodes CASSLGQQAFPYEQYF.

The V and J genes are TRBV20-1 and TRBJ2-1, with D maybe TRBD2 (6 bases). The CDR3 has 20 amino acids. From germline, CDR1 is DFQATT and CDR2 SNEGSKA (reference sequence). Trimming cost V 1 base and J 1 base, with 26 bases left between them. This chain's CDR3 is CSARAGLANYQAPSYNEQFF. In DNA form, the CDR3 reads TGCAGTGCTAGAGCTGGGCTAGCGAATTACCAAGCCCCTTCCTACAATGAGCAGTTCTTC.

This clonotype was observed a handful of times. The chain uses TRBV4-3 and TRBJ2-1; D is undetermined. CDR3 length: 17 residues. V lost 0 bases and J 0 bases, leaving 12 bases between the germline ends. The V gene's germline CDR1 is LGHNA and CDR2 YSLEER. The CDR3 DNA reads TGCGCCAGCAGCCAAGAAAACCCCGTCAGCTCCTACAATGAGCAGTTCTTC. It codes for CASSQENPVSSYNEQFF.